This T cell receptor (beta chain) originates from a study of cytomegalovirus exposure and HLA in healthy donors. Whole-study results and caveats: The presence/absence work took it that sequencing depth was about the same across donors. Reports indicated that the classifier achieved high specificity and sensitivity in diagnosing cytomegalovirus status. Researchers counted approximately 160 TCR beta chains as cytomegalovirus-associated.

The CMV serostatus of this donor went unrecorded. This CDR3 has 15 residues. Per the germline V gene, CDR1 is MNHEY and CDR2 is SVGAGI. The V and J ends lost 0 bases and 7 bases respectively, with 12 bases between them. In the case of this clone: The antigen remains undetermined.

The PCR ran on 60 Vbeta and 13 Jbeta primers. Profiled with immunoSEQ multiplex PCR; TCRdb holds only in-frame clones, not every one. The sample lists 150,000 to 200,000 clones, over 80% occurring once. Sequenced material: PBMCs. This receptor was identified in a human donor in good health. The chain uses TRBV6-5 and TRBJ2-2; D possibly corresponds to TRBD1 (6 bases). The CDR3, as DNA: TGTGCCAGCAGTTACTCAGGGACACGGTTCGGGGAGCTGTTTTTT. The encoded protein is CASSYSGTRFGELFF.